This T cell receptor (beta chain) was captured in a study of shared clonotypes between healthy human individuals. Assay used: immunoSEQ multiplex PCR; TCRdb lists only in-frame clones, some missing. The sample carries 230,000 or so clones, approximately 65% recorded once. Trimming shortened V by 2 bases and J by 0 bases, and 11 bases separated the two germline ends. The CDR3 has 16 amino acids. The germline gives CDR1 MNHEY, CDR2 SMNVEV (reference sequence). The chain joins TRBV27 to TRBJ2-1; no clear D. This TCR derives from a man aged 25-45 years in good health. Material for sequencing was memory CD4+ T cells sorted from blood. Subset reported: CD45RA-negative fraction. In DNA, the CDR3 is TGTGCCAGCAGTTTACGGGCCAGGAGCTCCTACAATGAGCAGTTCTTC. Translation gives CASSLRARSSYNEQFF.